The rows below give T cell receptor beta chains drawn from one sample of a study of OX40 agonist ivuxolimab in advanced cancers. Assay: immunoSEQ multiplex PCR; the TCRdb copy retains only in-frame clones and omits some. Of about 26,000 clones listed, about 74% are singletons. Source: CD4+ or CD8+ T cells sorted from blood, taken in a trial of the OX40 agonist ivuxolimab. The receptors derive from an adult with an advanced solid tumor such as melanoma, head and neck, liver or kidney cancer. CDR3s include the opening cysteine and the closing phenylalanine or tryptophan. The D gene is left open where the match is weak. The size field is filled for only some rows; it gives once, few, many or a size class.

V gene	D gene	J gene	clone size	CDR3 protein	CDR3 DNA
TRBV4-2	-	TRBJ2-5	-	CASSQGDSLQETQYF	TGTGCCAGCAGCCAAGGAGACTCCCTCCAAGAGACCCAGTACTTC
TRBV19	-	TRBJ1-2	-	CASSISRTADYGYTF	TGTGCCAGTAGTATATCAAGGACAGCCGACTATGGCTACACCTTC
TRBV7-9	-	TRBJ2-1	-	CASTPSLRDEQFF	TGTGCCAGCACCCCGTCCCTCAGGGATGAGCAGTTCTTC
TRBV6-5	-	TRBJ2-5	-	CASSYRPGETQYF	TGTGCCAGCAGTTACAGGCCGGGCGAGACCCAGTACTTC
TRBV19	-	TRBJ2-7	few	CASSISYRGAGYEQYF	TGTGCCAGTAGTATATCTTACAGGGGAGCGGGCTACGAGCAGTACTTC
TRBV6-5	-	TRBJ2-3	-	CASRDPGLGTDTQYF	TGTGCCAGCAGAGACCCTGGTCTGGGGACAGATACGCAGTATTTT
TRBV13	-	TRBJ2-7	-	CASTDSPGDTYEQYF	TGTGCCAGCACAGATTCCCCCGGTGATACCTACGAGCAGTACTTC
TRBV19	TRBD1	TRBJ1-1	-	CASKNTGAMNTEAFF	TGTGCCAGTAAAAATACAGGGGCTATGAACACTGAAGCTTTCTTT
TRBV7-9	TRBD1	TRBJ1-6	-	CASSGGTGSSPLHF	TGTGCCAGCAGCGGGGGGACAGGGAGCTCACCCCTCCACTTT
TRBV29-1	-	TRBJ1-2	once	CSAGLGRTDGYTF	TGCAGCGCCGGGCTAGGCAGAACGGATGGCTACACCTTC
TRBV6-6	-	TRBJ1-1	-	CASSQTEGTEAFF	TGTGCCAGCAGTCAGACGGAGGGGACTGAAGCTTTCTTT
TRBV28	-	TRBJ1-6	-	CASTWGTHNSPLHF	TGTGCCAGCACGTGGGGGACACATAATTCACCCCTCCACTTT
TRBV9	-	TRBJ2-1	-	CASSVGGRANEQFF	TGTGCCAGCAGCGTTGGGGGGCGCGCAAATGAGCAGTTCTTC
TRBV5-1	-	TRBJ2-1	-	CASSDAGLEQFF	TGCGCCAGCAGCGATGCCGGTCTTGAGCAGTTCTTC
TRBV5-4	-	TRBJ1-2	-	CASSSGQHDGYTF	TGTGCCAGCAGCTCGGGACAACATGATGGCTACACCTTC
TRBV7-9	TRBD1	TRBJ2-6	few	CASSSPTGGTGANVLTF	TGTGCCAGCAGCTCTCCTACAGGGGGGACCGGGGCCAACGTCCTGACTTTC
TRBV12-5	-	TRBJ1-2	-	CASADEGNYGYTF	TGTGCTAGTGCCGATGAAGGGAACTATGGCTACACCTTC
TRBV12-5	-	TRBJ2-5	-	CASATQEGWETQYF	TGTGCTAGTGCCACCCAGGAGGGCTGGGAGACCCAGTACTTC
TRBV5-4	-	TRBJ2-1	few	CASSLAGKDEQFF	TGTGCCAGCAGCTTGGCCGGTAAAGATGAGCAGTTCTTC
TRBV9	TRBD1	TRBJ2-5	-	CASSADRDQETQYF	TGTGCCAGCAGCGCCGACAGGGACCAAGAGACCCAGTACTTC
TRBV11-2	-	TRBJ2-3	-	CASSLDYSTDTQYF	TGTGCCAGCAGCTTGGACTATTCCACAGATACGCAGTATTTT
TRBV18	-	TRBJ1-1	once	CASSPYTGEAFF	TGTGCCAGCTCCCCCTATACAGGTGAAGCTTTCTTT
TRBV7-9	TRBD1	TRBJ1-1	-	CASSPERTGPEAFF	TGTGCCAGCAGCCCGGAGAGGACAGGGCCTGAAGCTTTCTTT
TRBV7-2	-	TRBJ1-6	-	CASSSWGHNSPLHF	TGTGCCAGCAGCTCCTGGGGTCATAATTCACCCCTCCACTTT
TRBV6-1	TRBD2	TRBJ2-3	-	CASTSGGKNTQYF	TGTGCCAGCACTAGCGGGGGGAAGAATACGCAGTATTTT
TRBV7-2	-	TRBJ2-5	-	CASSSQLVAQYF	TGTGCCAGCAGCTCGCAACTAGTTGCCCAGTACTTC
TRBV29-1	-	TRBJ2-2	-	CSVDTQVGGELFF	TGCAGCGTTGATACCCAGGTCGGCGGGGAGCTGTTTTTT
TRBV18	-	TRBJ1-5	-	CASSVHPANNQPQHF	TGTGCCAGCTCAGTACACCCGGCGAACAATCAGCCCCAGCATTTT
TRBV7-2	-	TRBJ1-4	once	CASSLGPDPTGEKLFF	TGTGCCAGCAGCTTAGGTCCGGATCCCACGGGGGAAAAACTGTTTTTT
TRBV7-2	TRBD2	TRBJ2-1	-	CASSLAGGVSNEQFF	TGTGCCAGCAGCTTAGCCGGGGGGGTCTCCAATGAGCAGTTCTTC
TRBV5-1	-	TRBJ2-2	-	CASSLGGRANTGELFF	TGCGCCAGCAGCTTGGGCGGCAGGGCGAACACCGGGGAGCTGTTTTTT
TRBV7-9	-	TRBJ2-1	-	CASSLASIYSEQFF	TGTGCCAGCAGCTTAGCGAGCATTTACAGTGAGCAGTTCTTC
TRBV6-5	-	TRBJ2-3	-	CASSYSRVFADTQYF	TGTGCCAGCAGTTACTCGAGGGTTTTCGCAGATACGCAGTATTTT
TRBV10-3	-	TRBJ1-3	-	CAIGNTIYF	TGTGCCATCGGAAACACCATATATTTT
TRBV6-1	-	TRBJ2-7	-	CASFGFRQYF	TGTGCCAGCTTTGGTTTCCGGCAGTACTTC
TRBV6-5	TRBD1	TRBJ1-2	-	CASSSRDRGANYGYTF	TGTGCCAGCAGTTCCCGGGACAGGGGAGCTAACTATGGCTACACCTTC
TRBV5-1	-	TRBJ1-2	-	CASSPDSWDGYTF	TGCGCCAGCAGCCCGGACAGCTGGGATGGCTACACCTTC
TRBV15	TRBD2	TRBJ2-3	-	CATSRAASGGYTQYF	TGTGCCACCAGCAGGGCGGCTAGCGGGGGCTATACGCAGTATTTT
TRBV5-1	-	TRBJ2-1	-	CASSLEGAQFF	TGCGCCAGCAGTTTGGAAGGGGCCCAGTTCTTC
TRBV10-2	-	TRBJ1-1	-	CASSLQGMNTEAFF	TGCGCCAGCAGTCTACAGGGAATGAACACTGAAGCTTTCTTT
TRBV9	-	TRBJ2-1	-	CASSVAEGLITQFF	TGTGCCAGCAGCGTAGCTGAGGGCTTAATAACGCAGTTCTTC
TRBV4-1	-	TRBJ2-5	-	CASSQGVRETQYF	TGCGCCAGCAGCCAAGGGGTTCGCGAGACCCAGTACTTC
TRBV11-2	TRBD1	TRBJ2-3	-	CASSLDGVGGFRKTDTQYF	TGTGCCAGCAGCTTAGATGGGGTAGGGGGCTTCAGAAAGACAGATACGCAGTATTTT
TRBV4-2	TRBD1	TRBJ2-7	few	CASSQDRGPAYEQYF	TGTGCCAGCAGCCAGGACAGGGGGCCCGCCTACGAGCAGTACTTC
TRBV2	-	TRBJ1-2	few	CASSERGGYGYTF	TGTGCCAGCAGTGAAAGAGGGGGCTATGGCTACACCTTC
TRBV9	TRBD1	TRBJ2-2	-	CASSVAGGHTGELFF	TGTGCCAGCAGCGTAGCAGGGGGCCACACCGGGGAGCTGTTTTTT
TRBV18	TRBD1	TRBJ1-4	-	CASSPQTGSDEKLFF	TGTGCCAGCTCACCACAGACAGGGTCGGATGAAAAACTGTTTTTT
TRBV4-2	-	TRBJ2-7	once	CASSLAEGPGRGQYF	TGTGCCAGCAGCTTGGCGGAGGGGCCGGGGAGAGGGCAGTACTTC
TRBV6-5	-	TRBJ2-3	-	CASSSLLDTQYF	TGTGCCAGCAGTTCTCTACTCGATACGCAGTATTTT